The 10 T cell receptor beta chains reported below all come from one sample, sequenced in a study of blood T cell repertoires in COVID-19. Assay: immunoSEQ multiplex PCR; the TCRdb copy retains only in-frame clones and omits some. The data contain 100,000 to 150,000 clones, about 89% of them singletons. Specimen: peripheral blood. The receptors come from a man between 50 and 59 years old with active or convalescent COVID-19.

The V and J genes are TRBV6-2 or TRBV6-3 and TRBJ2-7; D might be TRBD1 (6 bases). Germline V gene lookup returns CDR1 MNHEY and CDR2 SVGEGT. CDR3 size: 15 residues. The ends were cut back, 0 bases at V and 3 bases at J, with 12 bases in the middle. CDR3: CASSYSTFRGYEQYF. The CDR3 DNA follows: TGTGCCAGCAGTTACTCGACCTTCAGGGGCTACGAGCAGTACTTC.

The chain carries TRBV6-4 and TRBJ2-1; 12 bases align to TRBD2. The trim removed 6 bases at V and 5 bases at J, leaving 2 bases unmatched. Germline loops: CDR1 MRHNA, CDR2 SNTAGT. The CDR3 covers 14 residues. Here the CDR3 reads CASRLAGGDNEQFF. The CDR3 bases are TGTGCCAGCAGGCTAGCGGGAGGGGACAATGAGCAGTTCTTC.

As to this clone: The same CDR3 also results from other DNA sequences found in this sample. The chain uses TRBV20-1 and TRBJ2-7; D might be TRBD1 (5 bases). V was trimmed by 4 bases and J by 3 bases, leaving 7 bases between them. CDR1 and CDR2 from the germline V gene are DFQATT and SNEGSKA (reference sequence). The CDR3 runs to 11 residues. The CDR3 spells CSAKTDYEQYF. DNA for the CDR3: TGCAGTGCTAAGACAGACTACGAGCAGTACTTC.

The rearrangement uses TRBV20-1 and TRBJ1-4, with D hard to call. Between the trimmed V and J ends, which lost 3 bases and 4 bases, there was a span of 12 bases. This CDR3 has 14 residues. Germline V gene lookup returns CDR1 DFQATT and CDR2 SNEGSKA (reference sequence). CDR3 in DNA: TGCAGTGCTAGTGTAGGACTTCTTAATGAAAAACTGTTTTTT. It is translated as CSASVGLLNEKLFF.

The chain joins TRBV4-1 to TRBJ2-1, with TRBD2 matching 10 bases. The CDR3 totals 16 residues. CDR1 MGHRA and CDR2 YSYEKL come from the germline V gene. With 1 base clipped from V and 3 bases from J, the junction kept 3 bases outside the gene matches. The CDR3 spells CASSQGTSGHYNEQFF. As DNA, the CDR3 is TGCGCCAGCAGCCAAGGGACTAGCGGACACTACAATGAGCAGTTCTTC.

The chain is built from TRBV4-3 and TRBJ1-2, with D uncertain. Germline-derived CDR1 and CDR2 are LGHNA and YSLEER. CDR3 length: 14 amino acids. V was shortened by 4 bases and J by 0 bases, with 9 bases between the two germline ends. CDR3 sequence: CASSRGTANYGYTF. CDR3 coding DNA: TGCGCCAGCAGCCGAGGAACGGCTAACTATGGCTACACCTTC.

The V call is TRBV28, the J call TRBJ1-4, with 10 bases identical to TRBD1. The V gene's germline CDR1 is MDHEN and CDR2 SYDVKM. V dropped 3 bases and J dropped 10; count of bases not matched to a gene: 8. The CDR3 spans 15 residues. The DNA of the CDR3 is TGTGCCAGCAGTTTTGGCCGACAGGGGGCTGGAAAACTGTTTTTT. Translating it yields CASSFGRQGAGKLFF.

This clone was seen a handful of times. Other DNA variants within this sample encode the same CDR3. This rearrangement joins TRBV18 to TRBJ2-7; 9 bases fit TRBD1. The CDR3 runs to 15 residues. Germline V gene lookup returns CDR1 KGHSH and CDR2 LQKENI. J lost 2 bases, V lost 2 bases, and 4 bases had no gene match. The CDR3 here is CASSPEYRGPYEQYF. The CDR3 DNA sequence: TGTGCCAGCTCACCAGAATACAGGGGGCCCTACGAGCAGTACTTC. Full variable domain (rest looked up from reference TRBV18 and TRBJ2-7): NAGVMQNPRHLVRRRGQEARLRCSPMKGHSHVYWYRQLPEEGLKFMVYLQKENIIDESGMPKERFSAEFPKEGPSILRIQQVVRGDSAAYFCASSPEYRGPYEQYFGPGTRLTVT.

This clone was detected only a few times. The chain joins TRBV19 to TRBJ2-6; 7 nucleotides align to TRBD1. The CDR3 loop spans 14 amino acids. Trimming cost V 3 bases and J 12 bases; bases outside gene matches: 8. CDR1 is LNHDA, CDR2 SQIVND, per germline (reference sequence). The CDR3 nucleotides are TGTGCCAGTAGTATCTCCCGGGACAGCCCCGTCCTGACTTTC. It encodes CASSISRDSPVLTF.

The rearrangement joins TRBV5-4 to TRBJ2-1; 8 nucleotides line up with TRBD2. The germline CDR1 and CDR2 sequences are SGHNT and YYREEE (reference sequence). With 4 bases clipped from V and 10 bases from J, the junction kept 10 bases outside the gene matches. CDR3 size: 14 residues. The CDR3 bases are TGTGCCAGCAGCGTGATAGGACTAGCTCGGGAGCAGTTCTTC. It is translated as CASSVIGLAREQFF.